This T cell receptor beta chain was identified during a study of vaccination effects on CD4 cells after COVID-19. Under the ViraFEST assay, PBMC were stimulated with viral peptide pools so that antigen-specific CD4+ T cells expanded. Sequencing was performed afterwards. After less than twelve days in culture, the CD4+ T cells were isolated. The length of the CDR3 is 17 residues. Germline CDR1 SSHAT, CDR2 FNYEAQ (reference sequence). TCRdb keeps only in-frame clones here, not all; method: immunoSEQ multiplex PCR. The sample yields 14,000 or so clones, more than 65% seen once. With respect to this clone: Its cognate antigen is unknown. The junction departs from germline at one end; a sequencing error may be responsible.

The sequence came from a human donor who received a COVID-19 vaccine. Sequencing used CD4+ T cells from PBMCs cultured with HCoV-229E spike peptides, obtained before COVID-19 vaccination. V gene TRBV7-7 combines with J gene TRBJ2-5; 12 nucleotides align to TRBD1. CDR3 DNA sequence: TGTGCTAGCAGCTTTGGACGACGGGACAGGGGGCAGGAGACCCAGTACTTC. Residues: CASSFGRRDRGQETQYF.